Given below is one T cell receptor (beta chain) in context. Antigen specificity is unknown. The sample originates from a study of shared clonotypes between healthy human individuals. At a deep level, the assay was run. Clones were read by immunoSEQ multiplex PCR, and TCRdb kept only the in-frame ones, dropping some. The sample includes approximately 2,000,000 clones, about 93% seen only once; the top ten take 1.5% to 2%. Study-wide results and limits: Limited genetic and exposure-history diversity came from having few donors. In general, naive subsets displayed greater estimated richness than memory subsets did. Across several donors, naive CD4 shared roughly 5.1%, naive CD8 more than 3%, memory CD4 roughly 2.4%, memory CD8 about 0.4%.

Germline V gene data show CDR1 as SGHRS and CDR2 as YFSETQ. The CDR3 runs 12 residues. V was clipped by 3 bases and J by 2 bases, with 5 bases between them. Naive CD8 cells lacked CD45RO and underwent positive selection for CCR7, leaving out terminally differentiated effector memory CD45RA+ cells. This TCR was sampled from a young man in good health. Some clones in this sample may be carry-over from other donors' samples. The specimen was naive CD8+ T cells from PBMCs. The rearrangement joins TRBV5-1 to TRBJ1-2; the D is unclear. The CDR3 DNA reads as TGCGCCAGCAGCTCTGACAACTATGGCTACACCTTC. This gives the protein CASSSDNYGYTF.